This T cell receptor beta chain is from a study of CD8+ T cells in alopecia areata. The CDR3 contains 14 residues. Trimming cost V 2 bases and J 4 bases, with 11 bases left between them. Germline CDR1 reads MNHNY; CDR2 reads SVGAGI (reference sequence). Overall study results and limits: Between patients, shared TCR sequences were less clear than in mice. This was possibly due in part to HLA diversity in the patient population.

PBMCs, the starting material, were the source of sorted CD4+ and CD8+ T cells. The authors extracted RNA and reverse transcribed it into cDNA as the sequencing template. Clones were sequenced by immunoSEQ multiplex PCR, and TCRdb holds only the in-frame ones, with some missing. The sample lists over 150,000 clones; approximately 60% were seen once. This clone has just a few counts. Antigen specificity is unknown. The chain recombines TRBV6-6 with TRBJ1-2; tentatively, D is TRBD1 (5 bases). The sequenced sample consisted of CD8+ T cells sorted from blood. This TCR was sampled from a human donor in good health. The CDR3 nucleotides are TGTGCCAGCAGTTACGACCAGGGAGGCTATGGCTACACCTTC. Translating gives CASSYDQGGYGYTF.